A single T cell receptor (beta chain) is shown here with its context. This clonotype came up a few times. The antigen it binds to is not known. No much larger clonotype is one base removed from it; base qualities were not supplied. This entry comes from a study of identical twins (dated by TCRdb to 2016 to 2017). Regarding the complete study: The study deep-sequenced TCR alpha and beta repertoires from monozygotic twins, unrelated adults of various ages and cord blood to test whether fetal clonotypes persist. Replicate twin experiments were performed at different times using different library preparation protocols to rule out contamination.

Library preparation used 5' RACE. The instrument was an Illumina HiSeq 2000. A universal primer binding site was introduced by template switching, and a unique molecular identifier was present in the final cDNA, enabling accurate counting of TCR cDNA molecules. Specific primers in the conserved constant-segment region were used to synthesize first-strand cDNA for the TCR alpha and beta chains. To control for contamination, every cDNA library was double barcoded, receiving both a SMART-Mk sample barcode and Illumina barcodes. TruSeq adapter sequences and Illumina sample barcodes were added in two successive PCR steps. The TCR alpha and beta cDNA libraries were sequenced on the Illumina HiSeq platform using custom primers. From the authors' description of their analysis: MiGEC was used to process raw reads and extract unique molecular identifiers, and MiXCR was used to find CDR3 positions. Recombination models were inferred per individual with the repgenHMM and IGoR tools using an EM algorithm. The analysis of shared clonotypes was done with the tcR package in R, with sharing normalized by the product of cloneset sizes. To study raw recombination without the effects of thymic and clonal selection, out-of-frame nonproductive sequences were analyzed. TCRdb itself trimmed the public reads at Q25 with fastp, ran MiXCR and retained productive beta chains. Each record represents a unique CDR3 protein, reported with the most common genes and DNA among its rows. None of the V and J calls come from the authors' own analysis; TCRdb made them. This sample has 700,000 or so distinct CDR3 sequences in its table, and about 20% of those were observed once. The ten biggest clones cover around 4.4% of the sample.

All donors were healthy Caucasians. Three pairs of female monozygotic twins, all aged roughly 18 to 29 years, made up the twin cohort. The RNA used for TCR libraries was isolated from peripheral blood mononuclear cells. Findings and caveats that apply to the study as a whole: In beta out-of-frame sequences, excess twin sharing was weaker, because having fewer shared sequences lowered the signal-to-noise ratio. Invariant T cells such as MAIT and iNKT could partly confound zero-insertion analyses, although diverse VJ usage argued against such confounding for most clonotypes. Recombination models systematically underestimated out-of-frame TCR alpha sharing in monozygotic twins but agreed with sharing between unrelated individuals. Fewer insertions were carried by abundant cord blood beta clonotypes, a similar but weaker trend appeared in young adult naive repertoires, and no such trend appeared in memory repertoires. Compared with coincidental sharing between unrelated individuals, out-of-frame TCR alpha sequences shared between twins showed an excess of sequences with low generation probability. Because the same donors could not be followed over many years, the conclusions depended on cross-sectional statistical analysis.

Its CDR3 holds 15 amino acids, cysteine through phenylalanine. CDR3 DNA is the only sequence kept; it has 45 bases, read in frame from the first base. For this chain, trimming is 8 bases at the V end and 1 base at the J end, and the number of junction bases without a gene match is 9. The germline V gene yields SGHTA for CDR1 and FQGNSA for CDR2. These same records also appear under a second study, on T cells expressing NK-cell markers. The second publication reports: TCR beta-chain repertoires were profiled in sorted CD3+CD56+NKG2C+, CD3+CD56+NKG2C- and CD3+CD56-NKG2C+ T-cell subsets from roughly eight donors. Among the eight sequenced donors, seven were HCMV-seropositive and one was HCMV-seronegative. To restrict sorting to alphabetaTCR-expressing T cells, an anti-gammadeltaTCR antibody was added in several experiments. For six donors, the dominant CD3+CD56+NKG2C+ clonotypes were among the top 10 CD8+ clonotypes and accounted for roughly 1.0-7.5% of CD8+ T cells. Those dominant clonotypes were again the most abundant among CD3+CD56-NKG2C+ cells in four donors, at roughly 25-60.1%. It remained unclear whether the expanded NKG2C-expressing T cell clones were specific for HCMV antigens. The eight sequenced donors were randomly selected healthy volunteers, three men and five women. To determine HCMV serostatus, a commercial ELISA kit was used to detect HCMV-specific IgG in serum. For about six donors, bulk peripheral blood T-cell repertoires were also sequenced from unsorted PBMC. MIGEC was used to demultiplex reads and group reads by UMI, and MiTCR was used to assemble and quantify clonotypes. Only TCR cDNA sequences supported by at least two reads were kept to exclude erroneous sequences. The tcR package was used for downstream repertoire analysis, and clonotypes were matched across fractions by CDR3 nucleotide sequence plus V segment. Antigen specificity was annotated against VDJdb with VDJmatch, allowing one amino acid substitution in CDR3.

Sequences were obtained from PBMCs. This clonotype was obtained from a woman aged 18-30 years in good health. This chain joins TRBV7-2 to TRBJ2-5; 8 bases in the middle match TRBD2. The DNA sequence is as follows: TGTGCCAGCCGCGGACGGCTAGCGGGCCAAGAGACCCAGTACTTC. It codes for CASRGRLAGQETQYF.